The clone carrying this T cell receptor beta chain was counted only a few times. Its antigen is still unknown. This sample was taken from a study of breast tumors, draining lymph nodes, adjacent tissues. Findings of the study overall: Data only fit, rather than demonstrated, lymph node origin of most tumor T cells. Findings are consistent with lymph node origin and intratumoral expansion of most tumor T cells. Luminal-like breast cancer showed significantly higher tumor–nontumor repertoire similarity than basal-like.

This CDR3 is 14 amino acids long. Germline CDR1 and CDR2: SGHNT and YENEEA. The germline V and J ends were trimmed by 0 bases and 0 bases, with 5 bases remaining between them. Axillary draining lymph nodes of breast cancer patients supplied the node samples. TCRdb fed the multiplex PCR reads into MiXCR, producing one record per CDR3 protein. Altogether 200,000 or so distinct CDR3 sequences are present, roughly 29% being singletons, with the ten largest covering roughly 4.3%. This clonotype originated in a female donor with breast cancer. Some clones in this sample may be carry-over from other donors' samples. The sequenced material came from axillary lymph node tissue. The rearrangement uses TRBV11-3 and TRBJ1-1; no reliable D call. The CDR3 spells CASSLDYLNTEAFF. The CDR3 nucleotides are TGTGCCAGCAGCTTAGATTACCTGAACACTGAAGCTTTCTTT. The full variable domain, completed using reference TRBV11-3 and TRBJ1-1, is EAGVVQSPRYKIIEKKQPVAFWCNPISGHNTLYWYLQNLGQGPELLIRYENEEAVDDSQLPKDRFSAERLKGVDSTLKIQPAELGDSAVYLCASSLDYLNTEAFFGQGTRLTVV.